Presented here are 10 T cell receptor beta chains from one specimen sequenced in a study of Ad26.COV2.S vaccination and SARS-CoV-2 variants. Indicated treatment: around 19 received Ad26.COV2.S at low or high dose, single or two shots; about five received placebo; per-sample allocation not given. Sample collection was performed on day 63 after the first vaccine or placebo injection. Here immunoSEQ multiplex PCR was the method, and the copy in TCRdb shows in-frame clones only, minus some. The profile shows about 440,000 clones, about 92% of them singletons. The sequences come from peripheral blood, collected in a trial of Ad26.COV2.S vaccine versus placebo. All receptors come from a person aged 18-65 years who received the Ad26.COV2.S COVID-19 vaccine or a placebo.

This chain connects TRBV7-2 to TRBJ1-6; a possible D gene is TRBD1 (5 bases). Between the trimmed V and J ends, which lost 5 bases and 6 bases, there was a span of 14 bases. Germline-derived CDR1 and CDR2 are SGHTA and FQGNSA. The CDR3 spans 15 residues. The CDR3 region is CASSPTTEVNSPLHF. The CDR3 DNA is TGTGCCAGCAGCCCGACGACAGAGGTTAATTCACCCCTCCACTTT.

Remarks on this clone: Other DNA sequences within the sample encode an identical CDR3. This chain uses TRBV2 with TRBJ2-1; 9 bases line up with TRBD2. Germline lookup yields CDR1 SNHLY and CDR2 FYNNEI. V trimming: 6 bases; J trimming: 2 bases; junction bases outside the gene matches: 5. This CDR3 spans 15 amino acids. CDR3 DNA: TGTGCCAGCAGGCCCTTAGCGGGAGCCTACAATGAGCAGTTCTTC. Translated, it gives CASRPLAGAYNEQFF.

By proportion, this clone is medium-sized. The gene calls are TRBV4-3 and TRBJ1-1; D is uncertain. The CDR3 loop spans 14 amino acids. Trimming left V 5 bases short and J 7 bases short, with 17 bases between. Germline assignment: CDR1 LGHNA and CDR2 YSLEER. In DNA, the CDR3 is TGCGCCAGCAGCTCGGGTCGTGGCCCCAATGAAGCTTTCTTT. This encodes CASSSGRGPNEAFF.

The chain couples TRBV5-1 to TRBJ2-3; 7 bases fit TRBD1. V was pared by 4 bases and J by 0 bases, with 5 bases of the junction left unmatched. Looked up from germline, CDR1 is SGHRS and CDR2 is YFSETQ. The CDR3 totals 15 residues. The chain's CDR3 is CASSPTRGSTDTQYF. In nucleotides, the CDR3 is TGCGCCAGCAGCCCGACCAGGGGGAGCACAGATACGCAGTATTTT.

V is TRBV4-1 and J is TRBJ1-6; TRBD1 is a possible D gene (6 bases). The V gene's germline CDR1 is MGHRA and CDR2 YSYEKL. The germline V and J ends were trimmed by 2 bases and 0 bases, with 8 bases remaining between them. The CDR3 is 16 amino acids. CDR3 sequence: CASSQQGSSYNSPLHF. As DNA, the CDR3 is TGCGCCAGCAGCCAACAGGGGAGCTCCTATAATTCACCCCTCCACTTT.

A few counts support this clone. CDR3 sequence reads: CASSEVAGVNTGELFF. The CDR3 DNA sequence: TGTGCCAGCAGTGAAGTGGCAGGGGTTAATACCGGGGAGCTGTTTTTT. The rearrangement joins TRBV2 to TRBJ2-2; perhaps TRBD1 as D (6 bases). The V gene lost 1 base and the J gene lost 5 bases, with 14 bases spanning the gap. CDR1 is SNHLY and CDR2 is FYNNEI in the germline V gene. This CDR3 is built from 16 residues.

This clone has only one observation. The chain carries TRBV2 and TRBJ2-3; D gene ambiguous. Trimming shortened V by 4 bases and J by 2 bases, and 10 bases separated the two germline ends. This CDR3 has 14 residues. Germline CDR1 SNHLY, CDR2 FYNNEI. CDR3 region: CASSVLGFTDTQYF. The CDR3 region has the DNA TGTGCCAGCAGTGTGTTAGGGTTCACAGATACGCAGTATTTT.

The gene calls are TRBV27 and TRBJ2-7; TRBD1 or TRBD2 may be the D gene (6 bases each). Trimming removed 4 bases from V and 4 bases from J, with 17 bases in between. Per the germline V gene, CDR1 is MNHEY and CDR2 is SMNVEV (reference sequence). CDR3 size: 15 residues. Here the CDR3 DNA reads TGTGCCAGCAGTTATCGCAGGGGACTTGGGTACGAGCAGTACTTC. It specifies CASSYRRGLGYEQYF.

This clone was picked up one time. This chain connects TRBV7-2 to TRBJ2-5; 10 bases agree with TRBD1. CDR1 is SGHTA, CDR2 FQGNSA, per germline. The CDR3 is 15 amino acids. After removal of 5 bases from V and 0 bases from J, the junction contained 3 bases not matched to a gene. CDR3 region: CASSRTGGYQETQYF. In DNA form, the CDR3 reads TGTGCCAGCAGCCGGACAGGGGGGTACCAAGAGACCCAGTACTTC.

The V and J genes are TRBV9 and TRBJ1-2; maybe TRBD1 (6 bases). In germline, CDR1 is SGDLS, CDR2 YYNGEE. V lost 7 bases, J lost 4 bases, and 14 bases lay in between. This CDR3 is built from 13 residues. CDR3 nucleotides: TGTGCCAGCTTTTCGACAGGACCCTATGGCTACACCTTC. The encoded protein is CASFSTGPYGYTF.